Listed below are T cell receptor beta chains from one sample, sequenced in a study of OX40 agonist ivuxolimab in advanced cancers. Sequencing used immunoSEQ multiplex PCR; TCRdb keeps in-frame clones, though not all of them. The data contain around 20,000 clones, 74% of them seen just once; the ten biggest clones take up around 26%. Sequencing used CD4+ or CD8+ T cells sorted from blood, obtained in a trial of the OX40 agonist ivuxolimab. These receptors all stem from an adult with an advanced solid tumor such as melanoma, head and neck, liver or kidney cancer. Each CDR3 is given with its conserved first and last residue. The D gene is left open where the match is weak. Clone size is stated in some rows and not others, as once, few, many or a class when expanded.

cdr3_length: 13
clone_size: .
v_call: TRBV7-9
j_call: TRBJ1-2
d_call: .
cdr3_aa: CASSPPVNYGYTF
cdr3_nt: TGTGCCAGCAGCCCCCCCGTAAACTATGGCTACACCTTC

cdr3_length: 14
clone_size: .
v_call: TRBV6-4
j_call: TRBJ2-7
d_call: .
cdr3_aa: CARERPGGPYEQYF
cdr3_nt: TGTGCCAGAGAACGGCCCGGGGGGCCCTACGAGCAGTACTTC

cdr3_length: 14
clone_size: .
v_call: TRBV4-1
j_call: TRBJ1-4
d_call: .
cdr3_aa: CASSQGGNNEKLFF
cdr3_nt: TGCGCCAGCAGCCAAGGGGGAAATAATGAAAAACTGTTTTTT

cdr3_length: 15
clone_size: .
v_call: TRBV27
j_call: TRBJ2-1
d_call: TRBD2
cdr3_aa: CASSFSASGTGEQFF
cdr3_nt: TGTGCCAGCAGTTTTTCGGCTAGCGGCACGGGGGAGCAGTTCTTC

cdr3_length: 13
clone_size: medium-sized
v_call: TRBV7-9
j_call: TRBJ2-7
d_call: .
cdr3_aa: CASSLDPSYEQYF
cdr3_nt: TGTGCCAGCAGCTTGGACCCCTCCTACGAGCAGTACTTC

cdr3_length: 14
clone_size: .
v_call: TRBV4-3
j_call: TRBJ2-7
d_call: TRBD1
cdr3_aa: CASSQTGTAYEQYF
cdr3_nt: TGCGCCAGCAGCCAGACCGGGACAGCCTACGAGCAGTACTTC

cdr3_length: 14
clone_size: .
v_call: TRBV27
j_call: TRBJ1-2
d_call: TRBD1
cdr3_aa: CASSSTDRGHGYTF
cdr3_nt: TGTGCCAGCAGTTCCACCGACAGGGGTCATGGCTACACCTTC

cdr3_length: 13
clone_size: .
v_call: TRBV5-4
j_call: TRBJ2-7
d_call: .
cdr3_aa: CASSFGGSYEQYF
cdr3_nt: TGTGCCAGCAGCTTTGGGGGAAGCTACGAGCAGTACTTC

cdr3_length: 13
clone_size: .
v_call: TRBV6-1
j_call: TRBJ1-1
d_call: .
cdr3_aa: CASTSNPNTEAFF
cdr3_nt: TGTGCCAGCACGAGTAATCCGAACACTGAAGCTTTCTTT

cdr3_length: 13
clone_size: .
v_call: TRBV7-6
j_call: TRBJ2-1
d_call: TRBD2
cdr3_aa: CASSLTAGNEQFF
cdr3_nt: TGTGCCAGCAGCTTAACAGCGGGAAATGAGCAGTTCTTC

cdr3_length: 18
clone_size: .
v_call: TRBV5-6
j_call: TRBJ1-4
d_call: .
cdr3_aa: CASSLGPETGTTNEKLFF
cdr3_nt: TGTGCCAGCAGTTTGGGACCGGAGACAGGTACAACTAATGAAAAACTGTTTTTT

cdr3_length: 21
clone_size: .
v_call: TRBV4-3
j_call: TRBJ2-1
d_call: TRBD2
cdr3_aa: CASSQELATLTSGGYYNEQFF
cdr3_nt: TGCGCCAGCAGCCAAGAGTTGGCAACACTGACTAGCGGGGGATACTACAATGAGCAGTTCTTC

cdr3_length: 14
clone_size: once
v_call: TRBV6-1
j_call: TRBJ1-2
d_call: .
cdr3_aa: CASSEVGYGYGYTF
cdr3_nt: TGTGCCAGCAGTGAAGTCGGCTACGGGTATGGCTACACCTTC

cdr3_length: 13
clone_size: .
v_call: TRBV27
j_call: TRBJ1-6
d_call: .
cdr3_aa: CASSLARDSPLHF
cdr3_nt: TGTGCCAGCAGTTTGGCAAGGGATTCACCCCTCCACTTT

cdr3_length: 16
clone_size: .
v_call: TRBV10-3
j_call: TRBJ2-3
d_call: .
cdr3_aa: CAISDARRASTDTQYF
cdr3_nt: TGTGCCATCAGTGATGCTCGAAGGGCCAGCACAGATACGCAGTATTTT

cdr3_length: 13
clone_size: .
v_call: TRBV7-9
j_call: TRBJ1-1
d_call: .
cdr3_aa: CASSLADSPEAFF
cdr3_nt: TGTGCCAGCAGCTTAGCGGACAGTCCTGAAGCTTTCTTT

cdr3_length: 13
clone_size: .
v_call: TRBV4-1
j_call: TRBJ2-5
d_call: .
cdr3_aa: CASSPGREETQYF
cdr3_nt: TGCGCCAGCAGCCCCGGCAGGGAGGAGACCCAGTACTTC

cdr3_length: 15
clone_size: once
v_call: TRBV19
j_call: TRBJ2-7
d_call: TRBD2
cdr3_aa: CASSILSGGPYEQYF
cdr3_nt: TGTGCCAGTAGTATACTTTCGGGGGGTCCCTACGAGCAGTACTTC

cdr3_length: 14
clone_size: .
v_call: TRBV7-9
j_call: TRBJ2-5
d_call: .
cdr3_aa: CASSPGQYQETQYF
cdr3_nt: TGTGCCAGCAGCCCAGGACAGTACCAAGAGACCCAGTACTTC

cdr3_length: 16
clone_size: .
v_call: TRBV7-8
j_call: TRBJ1-4
d_call: .
cdr3_aa: CASSLGGILTNEKLFF
cdr3_nt: TGTGCCAGCAGCTTAGGGGGGATTTTAACTAATGAAAAACTGTTTTTT

cdr3_length: 14
clone_size: once
v_call: TRBV6-5
j_call: TRBJ2-1
d_call: TRBD2
cdr3_aa: CASSWTSGYNEQFF
cdr3_nt: TGTGCCAGCAGTTGGACTAGCGGCTACAATGAGCAGTTCTTC

cdr3_length: 15
clone_size: .
v_call: TRBV7-8
j_call: TRBJ2-7
d_call: TRBD2
cdr3_aa: CASSSGLAGAYEQYF
cdr3_nt: TGTGCCAGCAGCTCGGGACTAGCGGGAGCCTACGAGCAGTACTTC

cdr3_length: 14
clone_size: .
v_call: TRBV28
j_call: TRBJ2-2
d_call: .
cdr3_aa: CASSLGGDTGELFF
cdr3_nt: TGTGCCAGCAGTTTAGGAGGGGACACCGGGGAGCTGTTTTTT

cdr3_length: 15
clone_size: .
v_call: TRBV19
j_call: TRBJ2-2
d_call: .
cdr3_aa: CASSSPLVNTGELFF
cdr3_nt: TGTGCCAGTAGTTCGCCCCTAGTGAACACCGGGGAGCTGTTTTTT

cdr3_length: 14
clone_size: .
v_call: TRBV28
j_call: TRBJ2-7
d_call: .
cdr3_aa: CASSSAGQPYEQYF
cdr3_nt: TGTGCCAGCAGTTCAGCAGGACAGCCCTACGAGCAGTACTTC

cdr3_length: 14
clone_size: .
v_call: TRBV6-1
j_call: TRBJ1-4
d_call: TRBD1
cdr3_aa: CASSPTGAEEKLFF
cdr3_nt: TGTGCCAGCAGTCCGACAGGGGCTGAAGAAAAACTGTTTTTT

cdr3_length: 11
clone_size: once
v_call: TRBV5-4
j_call: TRBJ2-7
d_call: .
cdr3_aa: CASSLGREQYF
cdr3_nt: TGTGCCAGCAGCTTGGGGCGCGAGCAGTACTTC

cdr3_length: 14
clone_size: .
v_call: TRBV28
j_call: TRBJ2-5
d_call: .
cdr3_aa: CASSHIIGQETQYF
cdr3_nt: TGTGCCAGCAGCCACATCATCGGGCAAGAGACCCAGTACTTC

cdr3_length: 17
clone_size: .
v_call: TRBV15
j_call: TRBJ2-1
d_call: TRBD2
cdr3_aa: CATSRNSGRSFYNEQFF
cdr3_nt: TGTGCCACCAGCAGAAATAGCGGGAGAAGCTTCTACAATGAGCAGTTCTTC

cdr3_length: 14
clone_size: once
v_call: TRBV10-3
j_call: TRBJ1-2
d_call: .
cdr3_aa: CAINDDQGAYGYTF
cdr3_nt: TGTGCCATCAACGACGATCAAGGCGCCTATGGCTACACCTTC

cdr3_length: 14
clone_size: .
v_call: TRBV12-2
j_call: TRBJ1-5
d_call: .
cdr3_aa: CASRLVLSNQPQHF
cdr3_nt: TGTGCAAGTCGCTTAGTACTAAGCAATCAGCCCCAGCATTTT

cdr3_length: 12
clone_size: .
v_call: TRBV7-9
j_call: TRBJ2-3
d_call: .
cdr3_aa: CASSLVEDTQYF
cdr3_nt: TGTGCCAGCAGCTTAGTAGAGGATACGCAGTATTTT

cdr3_length: 15
clone_size: medium-sized
v_call: TRBV7-9
j_call: TRBJ2-5
d_call: TRBD1
cdr3_aa: CASSLWGQPQETQYF
cdr3_nt: TGTGCCAGCAGCTTATGGGGACAGCCTCAAGAGACCCAGTACTTC

cdr3_length: 18
clone_size: .
v_call: TRBV5-8
j_call: TRBJ2-2
d_call: TRBD2
cdr3_aa: CASSPRQGLAGPTGELFF
cdr3_nt: TGTGCCAGCAGCCCACGACAGGGACTAGCGGGACCCACCGGGGAGCTGTTTTTT

cdr3_length: 14
clone_size: .
v_call: TRBV29-1
j_call: TRBJ1-2
d_call: .
cdr3_aa: CSVPTWRGGYGYTF
cdr3_nt: TGCAGCGTACCTACATGGAGGGGAGGGTATGGCTACACCTTC

cdr3_length: 14
clone_size: .
v_call: TRBV6-5
j_call: TRBJ2-1
d_call: .
cdr3_aa: CASSYSRTYNEQFF
cdr3_nt: TGTGCCAGCAGTTACTCAAGGACCTACAATGAGCAGTTCTTC

cdr3_length: 15
clone_size: .
v_call: TRBV4-3
j_call: TRBJ1-5
d_call: .
cdr3_aa: CASSQDGTQYQPQHF
cdr3_nt: TGCGCCAGCAGCCAAGACGGGACACAGTATCAGCCCCAGCATTTT

cdr3_length: 12
clone_size: .
v_call: TRBV2
j_call: TRBJ1-2
d_call: .
cdr3_aa: CASSEANRGYTF
cdr3_nt: TGTGCCAGCAGTGAAGCCAATAGAGGCTACACCTTC

cdr3_length: 14
clone_size: .
v_call: TRBV11-2
j_call: TRBJ2-7
d_call: TRBD1
cdr3_aa: CASSPRTGGHEQYF
cdr3_nt: TGTGCCAGCAGCCCTCGGACAGGGGGCCACGAGCAGTACTTC

cdr3_length: 13
clone_size: .
v_call: TRBV30
j_call: TRBJ2-1
d_call: TRBD1
cdr3_aa: CAVGDSSYNEQFF
cdr3_nt: TGTGCCGTTGGGGACAGCTCCTACAATGAGCAGTTCTTC

cdr3_length: 16
clone_size: .
v_call: TRBV19
j_call: TRBJ2-7
d_call: TRBD2
cdr3_aa: CASSSEGLLGSYEQYF
cdr3_nt: TGTGCCAGTAGTTCCGAGGGACTATTAGGCTCCTACGAGCAGTACTTC

cdr3_length: 15
clone_size: once
v_call: TRBV6-5
j_call: TRBJ2-7
d_call: TRBD1
cdr3_aa: CASSYSTGSSYEQYF
cdr3_nt: TGTGCCAGCAGTTACTCGACAGGGAGCTCCTACGAGCAGTACTTC

cdr3_length: 15
clone_size: .
v_call: TRBV4-1
j_call: TRBJ2-1
d_call: TRBD1
cdr3_aa: CASSHLWTGGNEQFF
cdr3_nt: TGCGCCAGCAGCCATCTTTGGACAGGGGGCAATGAGCAGTTCTTC

cdr3_length: 13
clone_size: .
v_call: TRBV19
j_call: TRBJ2-7
d_call: .
cdr3_aa: CASSAASSYEQYF
cdr3_nt: TGTGCCAGTAGTGCGGCCAGCTCCTACGAGCAGTACTTC

cdr3_length: 15
clone_size: .
v_call: TRBV7-2
j_call: TRBJ2-7
d_call: TRBD2
cdr3_aa: CASSENREGRDEQYF
cdr3_nt: TGTGCCAGCAGCGAAAACCGGGAGGGCCGCGACGAGCAGTACTTC

cdr3_length: 16
clone_size: .
v_call: TRBV29-1
j_call: TRBJ2-3
d_call: .
cdr3_aa: CSVEKVIRDQIDTQYF
cdr3_nt: TGCAGCGTTGAAAAGGTTATACGGGATCAGATAGATACGCAGTATTTT

cdr3_length: 14
clone_size: .
v_call: TRBV2
j_call: TRBJ1-2
d_call: .
cdr3_aa: CASSEDRSGYGYTF
cdr3_nt: TGTGCCAGCAGTGAAGACAGATCGGGTTATGGCTACACCTTC

cdr3_length: 15
clone_size: .
v_call: TRBV27
j_call: TRBJ1-1
d_call: TRBD1
cdr3_aa: CASSSGTGGDTEAFF
cdr3_nt: TGTGCCAGCAGTTCCGGGACAGGGGGCGATACTGAAGCTTTCTTT

cdr3_length: 15
clone_size: .
v_call: TRBV9
j_call: TRBJ2-5
d_call: .
cdr3_aa: CASSVTSGASETQYF
cdr3_nt: TGTGCCAGCAGCGTAACATCGGGAGCGTCAGAGACCCAGTACTTC

cdr3_length: 16
clone_size: .
v_call: TRBV19
j_call: TRBJ2-1
d_call: TRBD2
cdr3_aa: CASSRLAGEFYNEQFF
cdr3_nt: TGTGCCAGTAGTCGACTAGCGGGAGAGTTCTACAATGAGCAGTTCTTC

cdr3_length: 14
clone_size: .
v_call: TRBV30
j_call: TRBJ2-7
d_call: .
cdr3_aa: CAWSSLGQSYEQYF
cdr3_nt: TGTGCCTGGAGTTCCCTGGGGCAGAGCTACGAGCAGTACTTC

cdr3_length: 15
clone_size: few
v_call: TRBV29-1
j_call: TRBJ2-1
d_call: TRBD1
cdr3_aa: CSVWTGGSSYNEQFF
cdr3_nt: TGCAGCGTGTGGACAGGGGGCTCCTCCTACAATGAGCAGTTCTTC

cdr3_length: 16
clone_size: .
v_call: TRBV7-9
j_call: TRBJ2-3
d_call: TRBD1
cdr3_aa: CASSSWDRGSTDTQYF
cdr3_nt: TGTGCCAGCAGCTCCTGGGACAGGGGAAGCACAGATACGCAGTATTTT

cdr3_length: 14
clone_size: .
v_call: TRBV4-2
j_call: TRBJ2-1
d_call: TRBD2
cdr3_aa: CASSRGTSGDEQFF
cdr3_nt: TGTGCCAGCAGCCGTGGGACTAGCGGCGATGAGCAGTTCTTC